This T cell receptor beta chain appears in the sequencing data of a study of blood T cell repertoires in COVID-19 (dated by TCRdb to 2019 to 2021). Some background on the complete study: Collaborator samples came from the United States, Italy and Spain and covered acute and convalescent phases of COVID-19. The material from the prospective study consisted of cDNA or gDNA derived from T cells, B-cell-depleted T cells, or PBMCs. The dataset comprised deeply sampled blood TCRbeta repertoires from subjects exposed to, actively infected with, or recovered from COVID-19. The repertoires were made available in a free public database intended to serve as a resource for research on the immune response to SARS-CoV-2. Samples were obtained from the ongoing ImmuneRACE study (first 160 participants) and from 950 to 1,500 subjects provided by 6 global collaborators. A de-identified subject ID, COVID-19 status, age in years and sex were almost always included in the sample metadata. HLA class I and class II types, where available, came from metadata supplied by the sample provider rather than from assay-based typing. What the research found in general, with its limitations: How much clinical and demographic metadata was included differed by source and by participant, and the metadata was provided uncurated.

TCRbeta CDR3 regions were amplified from genomic DNA by means of the immunoSEQ Assay, a bias-controlled multiplex PCR. Per the original workflow: The number of nucleated cells in each sample was estimated from the amplification of reference gene primers within the assay. To quantify the absolute abundance of each unique TCRbeta CDR3 rearrangement, sequence reads were collapsed and filtered. Productive Simpson clonality was computed per sample as the square root of Simpson's diversity index over productive rearrangements. The clones in this table, taken by TCRdb from immuneACCESS, are in-frame only. Not every clone is retained; where verified, under half of the shortfall comes from an unresolved V gene, and the cause of the rest is unknown. V, J and clone size are taken as reported in that table, and D and trimming were inferred from the DNA itself. The sample includes 15,000 to 20,000 clones, with about four fifths observed a single time. In total, the top ten clones hold more than 11% of the sample.

This clone has only a few counts. What antigen it recognizes has not been identified. The input lacks base qualities; no much larger clone sits a single base away. Whole blood was collected in K2EDTA tubes by collaborating institutions according to the institutions' own protocols. Collaborator samples were shipped for TCRbeta analysis as frozen whole blood, isolated PBMCs, or DNA extracted from either sample type. The germline V gene provides CDR1 SNHLY and CDR2 FYNNEI. The CDR3 contains 16 residues, cysteine and phenylalanine counted. Of all the DNA, just the CDR3 is kept, 48 bases in frame from base 1. The V end gives up 6 bases and the J end 7 bases, leaving 15 bases in the junction not matched to a gene.

Input material: peripheral blood. Rearrangement joined TRBV2 to TRBJ2-1, with 7 bases aligning to TRBD1. This clonotype was obtained from a man aged 40-50 years with active or convalescent COVID-19. In nucleotides, the sequence is TGTGCCAGCAGGGTACCGGACGGGGAGACAGGGAATGAGCAGTTCTTC. This translates into CASRVPDGETGNEQFF.